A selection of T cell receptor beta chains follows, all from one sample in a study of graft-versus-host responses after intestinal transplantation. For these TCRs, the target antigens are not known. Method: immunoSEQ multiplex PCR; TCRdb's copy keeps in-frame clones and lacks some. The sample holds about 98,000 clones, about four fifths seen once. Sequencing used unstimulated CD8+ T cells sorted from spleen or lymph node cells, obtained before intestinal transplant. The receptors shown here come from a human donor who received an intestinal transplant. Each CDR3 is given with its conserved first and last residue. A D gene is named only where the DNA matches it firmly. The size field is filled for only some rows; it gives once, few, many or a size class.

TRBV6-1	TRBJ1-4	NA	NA	TGTGCCAGCAGTGAAATGGTCGTGGGGGGATCGAAAGAAAAACTGTTTTTT	CASSEMVVGGSKEKLFF
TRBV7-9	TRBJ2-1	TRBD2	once	TGTGCCAGCAGCTTACCAGCGGGGGGTTACAATGAGCAGTTCTTC	CASSLPAGGYNEQFF
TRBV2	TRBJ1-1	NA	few	TGTGCCAGCAGGGACAGTATGAACACTGAAGCTTTCTTT	CASRDSMNTEAFF
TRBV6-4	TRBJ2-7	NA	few	TGTGCCAGCAGTGAGGTCGGCCGGGCCGGCGAGCAGTACTTC	CASSEVGRAGEQYF
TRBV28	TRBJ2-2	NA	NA	TGTGCCAGCAGTTTAGCCCGAAACACCGGGGAGCTGTTTTTT	CASSLARNTGELFF
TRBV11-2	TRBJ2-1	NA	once	TGTGCCAGCAGCTTAGGGTACAATGAGCAGTTCTTC	CASSLGYNEQFF
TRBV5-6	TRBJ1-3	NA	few	TGTGCCAGCAGCTTGGTTGGGGGAAACACCATATATTTT	CASSLVGGNTIYF
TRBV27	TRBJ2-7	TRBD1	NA	TGTGCCAGCAGTTTCGGACAGGGCGAGCAGTACTTC	CASSFGQGEQYF
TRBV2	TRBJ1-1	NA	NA	TGTGCCGTTATTTTACAGGGCACTGAAGCTTTCTTT	CAVILQGTEAFF
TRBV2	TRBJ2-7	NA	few	TGTGCCAGCAGTGAAGCCCCGGGACGGAACTACGAGCAGTACTTC	CASSEAPGRNYEQYF
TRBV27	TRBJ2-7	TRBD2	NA	TGTGCCAGCAGTTGGCGGGAGGGGTACGAGCAGTACTTC	CASSWREGYEQYF
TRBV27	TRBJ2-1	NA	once	TGTGCCAGCAGGTCTTTAGGGTCCTACAATGAGCAGTTCTTC	CASRSLGSYNEQFF
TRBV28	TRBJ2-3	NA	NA	TGTGCCAGCACCGGGTCCCTAGAGGATACGCAGTATTTT	CASTGSLEDTQYF
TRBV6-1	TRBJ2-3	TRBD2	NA	TGTGCCAGCAGTGAAGCGGTACCTAGCGGGCCTTCCACAGATACGCAGTATTTT	CASSEAVPSGPSTDTQYF
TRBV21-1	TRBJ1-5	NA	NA	TGTGCCGGGTCGGTTCGAGACAAGGTGCAGCCCCAGCATTTT	CAGSVRDKVQPQHF
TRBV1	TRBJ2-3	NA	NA	TGCACCAGCAGGAGAGGTGTGACAGATACGCAGTATTTT	CTSRRGVTDTQYF
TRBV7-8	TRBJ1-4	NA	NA	TGTGCCAGCAGCTTAGCGTTGAAAGGGGCAGGGGTAAAACTGTTTTTT	CASSLALKGAGVKLFF
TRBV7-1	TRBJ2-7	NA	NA	TGTGCCAGCAGCGGGGGACTGCAATCCTACGAGCAGTACTTC	CASSGGLQSYEQYF
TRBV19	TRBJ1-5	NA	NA	TGTGCCAGTGGCTCAGGGCAGCTTGTGCCCCAGCATTTT	CASGSGQLVPQHF
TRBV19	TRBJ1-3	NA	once	TGTGCCAGTAGTCGGGGCCGCTTCTCTGGAAACACCATATATTTT	CASSRGRFSGNTIYF
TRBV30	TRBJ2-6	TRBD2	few	TGTGCCTGGTCAAAGCGGGACCCCTGGAGCGTCCTGACTTTC	CAWSKRDPWSVLTF
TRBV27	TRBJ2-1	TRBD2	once	TGTGCCAGCAGTTTATTCACGGGGGGGACTAGCGCCTACAATGAGCAGTTCTTC	CASSLFTGGTSAYNEQFF
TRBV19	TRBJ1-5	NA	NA	TGTGCCAGTAGTATGGAGGGTAACCAGCCCCAGCATTTT	CASSMEGNQPQHF
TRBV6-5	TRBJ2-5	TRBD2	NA	TGTGCCAGCAGCTCTAGCGGGGGGATACAAGAGACCCAGTACTTC	CASSSSGGIQETQYF
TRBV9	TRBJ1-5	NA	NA	TGTGCCAGCAGCCGTCGACGAGGGCATAGCAATCAGCCCCAGCATTTT	CASSRRRGHSNQPQHF
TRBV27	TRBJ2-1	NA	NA	TGTGCCAGCAGTTGGTACAATGAGCAGTTCTTC	CASSWYNEQFF
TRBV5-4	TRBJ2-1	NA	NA	TGTGCCAGCAGCCCCTCTAGCGCCAATGAGCAGTTCTTC	CASSPSSANEQFF
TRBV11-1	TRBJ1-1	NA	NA	TGTGCCAGCAGCTTAGAAGGACGGGAAGCTTTCTTT	CASSLEGREAFF
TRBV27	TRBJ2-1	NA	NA	TGTGCCAGCAGTTATGGGAGCAGCTCCTACAATGAGCAGTTCTTC	CASSYGSSSYNEQFF
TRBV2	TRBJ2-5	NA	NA	TGTGCCAGCAGTGGAGGGGCTCTTCAAGAGACCCAGTACTTC	CASSGGALQETQYF
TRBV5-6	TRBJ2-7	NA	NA	TGTGCCAGCAGCGGGCCCTCCTACGAGCAGTACTTC	CASSGPSYEQYF
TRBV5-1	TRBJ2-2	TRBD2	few	TGCGCCAGCAGCTCAACTTCCGGGACTAGCTGGTGGGCCGGGGAGCTGTTTTTT	CASSSTSGTSWWAGELFF
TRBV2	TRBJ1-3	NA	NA	TGTGCCAGCAGGGACGGCCTGAACTCTGGAAACACCATATATTTT	CASRDGLNSGNTIYF
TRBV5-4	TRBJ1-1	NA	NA	TGTGCCAGCAGCGACAAGGGAAACACTGAAGCTTTCTTT	CASSDKGNTEAFF
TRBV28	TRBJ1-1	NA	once	TGTGCCAGCAGTTTAGGGCCCGGGACTGAAGCTTTCTTT	CASSLGPGTEAFF
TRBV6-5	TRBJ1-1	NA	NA	TGTGCCAGCAGTTACTCTGGGGGAGAGAACACTGAAGCTTTCTTT	CASSYSGGENTEAFF
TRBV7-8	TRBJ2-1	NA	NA	TGTGCCAGCAGCCTAGAAATGAATGAGCAGTTCTTC	CASSLEMNEQFF
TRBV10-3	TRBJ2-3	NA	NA	TGTGCCATCAGTGAGTCAGACAGAGTCACAGATACGCAGTATTTT	CAISESDRVTDTQYF
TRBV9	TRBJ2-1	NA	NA	TGTGCCAGCAGCGTCGTAGCGGAGCTAGGGGTTGGGCAGTTCTTC	CASSVVAELGVGQFF
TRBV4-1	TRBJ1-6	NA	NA	TGCGCCAGCAGCCAAGACCAGGGAAACAATTCACCCCTCCACTTT	CASSQDQGNNSPLHF
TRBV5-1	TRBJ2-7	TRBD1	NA	TGCGCCAGCAGCTTGGGCCTGACAGGGGACGAGCAGTACTTC	CASSLGLTGDEQYF
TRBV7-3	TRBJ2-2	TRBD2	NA	TGTGCCAGCAGTCCTAGCGGGATGAACACCGGGGAGCTGTTTTTT	CASSPSGMNTGELFF